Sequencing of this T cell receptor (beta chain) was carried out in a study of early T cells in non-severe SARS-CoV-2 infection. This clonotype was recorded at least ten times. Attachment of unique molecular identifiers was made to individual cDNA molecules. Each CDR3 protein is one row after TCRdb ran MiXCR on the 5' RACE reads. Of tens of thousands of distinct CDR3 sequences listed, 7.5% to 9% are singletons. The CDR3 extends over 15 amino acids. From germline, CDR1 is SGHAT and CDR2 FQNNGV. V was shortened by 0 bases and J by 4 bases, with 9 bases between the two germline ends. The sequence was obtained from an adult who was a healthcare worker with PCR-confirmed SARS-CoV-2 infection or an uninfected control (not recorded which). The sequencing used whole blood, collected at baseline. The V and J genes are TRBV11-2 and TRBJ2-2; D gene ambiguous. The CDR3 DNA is TGTGCCAGCAGCTTAGATCTTACCTCCACCGGGGAGCTGTTTTTT. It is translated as CASSLDLTSTGELFF.